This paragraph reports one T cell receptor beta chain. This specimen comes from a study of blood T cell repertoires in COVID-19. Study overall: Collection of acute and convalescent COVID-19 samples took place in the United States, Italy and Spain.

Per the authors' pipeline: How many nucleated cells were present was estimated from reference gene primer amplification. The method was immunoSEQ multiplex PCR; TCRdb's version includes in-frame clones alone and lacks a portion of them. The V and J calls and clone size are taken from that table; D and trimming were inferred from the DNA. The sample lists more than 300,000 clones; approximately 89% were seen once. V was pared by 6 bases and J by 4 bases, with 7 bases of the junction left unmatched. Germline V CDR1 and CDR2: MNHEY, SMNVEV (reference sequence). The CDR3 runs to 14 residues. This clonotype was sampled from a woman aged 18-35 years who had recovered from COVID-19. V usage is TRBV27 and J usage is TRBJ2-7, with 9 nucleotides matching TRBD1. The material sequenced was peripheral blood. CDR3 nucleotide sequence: TGTGCCAGCAGACCCACAGGGGGCGGGTACGAGCAGTACGTC. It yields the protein CASRPTGGGYEQYV.